This T cell receptor (beta chain) is from a study of early T cells in non-severe SARS-CoV-2 infection. TCRdb recomputed calls from the 5' RACE reads with MiXCR, one row per CDR3 protein. The sample holds fewer than 80,000 distinct CDR3 sequences, about 4.9% seen once. This clonotype was seen many times. There are 14 residues in the CDR3. Germline V gene data show CDR1 as SGHDT and CDR2 as YYEEEE. V gave up 0 bases and J gave up 0 bases, with 6 bases separating them. The TCR originated in an adult who was a healthcare worker with PCR-confirmed SARS-CoV-2 infection or an uninfected control (not recorded which). The donor label of this sample is uncertain. The sequences come from whole blood, collected at baseline. This chain uses TRBV5-6 with TRBJ1-1, with D hard to call. CDR3 DNA: TGTGCCAGCAGCTTGGGGTCCATGAACACTGAAGCTTTCTTT. Its protein is CASSLGSMNTEAFF.